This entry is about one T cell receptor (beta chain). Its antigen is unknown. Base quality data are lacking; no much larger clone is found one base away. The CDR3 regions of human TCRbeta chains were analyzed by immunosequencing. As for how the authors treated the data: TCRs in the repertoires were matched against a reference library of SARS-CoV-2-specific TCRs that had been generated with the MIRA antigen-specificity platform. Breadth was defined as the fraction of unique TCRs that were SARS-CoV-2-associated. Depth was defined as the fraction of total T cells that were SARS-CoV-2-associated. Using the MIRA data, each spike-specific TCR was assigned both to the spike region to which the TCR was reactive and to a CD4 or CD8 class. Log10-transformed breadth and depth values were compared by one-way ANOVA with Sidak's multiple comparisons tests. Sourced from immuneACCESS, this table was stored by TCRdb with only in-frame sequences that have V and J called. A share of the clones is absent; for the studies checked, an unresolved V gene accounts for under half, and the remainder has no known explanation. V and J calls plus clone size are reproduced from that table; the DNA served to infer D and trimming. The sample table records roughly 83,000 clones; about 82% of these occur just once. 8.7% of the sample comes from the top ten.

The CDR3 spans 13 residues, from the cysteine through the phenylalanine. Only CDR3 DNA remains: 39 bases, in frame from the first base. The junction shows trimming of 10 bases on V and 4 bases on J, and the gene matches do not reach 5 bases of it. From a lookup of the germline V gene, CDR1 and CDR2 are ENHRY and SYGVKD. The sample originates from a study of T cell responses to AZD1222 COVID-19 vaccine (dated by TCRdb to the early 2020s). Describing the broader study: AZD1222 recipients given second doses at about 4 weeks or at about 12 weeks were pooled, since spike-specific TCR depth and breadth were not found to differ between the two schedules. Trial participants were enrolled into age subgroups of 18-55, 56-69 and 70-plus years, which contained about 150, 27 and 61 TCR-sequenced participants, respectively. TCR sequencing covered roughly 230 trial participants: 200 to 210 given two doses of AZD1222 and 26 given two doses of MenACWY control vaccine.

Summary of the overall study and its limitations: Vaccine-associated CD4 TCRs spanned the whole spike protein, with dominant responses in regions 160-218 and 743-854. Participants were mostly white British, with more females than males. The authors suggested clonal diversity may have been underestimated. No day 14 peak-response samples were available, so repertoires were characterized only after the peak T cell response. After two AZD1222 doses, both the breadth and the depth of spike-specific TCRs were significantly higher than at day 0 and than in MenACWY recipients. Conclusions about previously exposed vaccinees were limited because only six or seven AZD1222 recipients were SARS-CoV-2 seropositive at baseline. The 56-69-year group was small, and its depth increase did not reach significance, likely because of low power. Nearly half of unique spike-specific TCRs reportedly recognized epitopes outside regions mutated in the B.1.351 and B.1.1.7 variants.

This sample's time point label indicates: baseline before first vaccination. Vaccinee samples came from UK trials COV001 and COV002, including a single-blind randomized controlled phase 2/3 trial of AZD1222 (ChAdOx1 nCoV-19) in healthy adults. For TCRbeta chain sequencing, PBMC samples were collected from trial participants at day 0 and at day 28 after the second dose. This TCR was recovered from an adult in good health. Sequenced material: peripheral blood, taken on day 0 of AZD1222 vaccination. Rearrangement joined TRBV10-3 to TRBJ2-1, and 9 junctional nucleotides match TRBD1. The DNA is TGTGCCACCCGACAGGGGGATTACAATGAGCAGTTCTTC. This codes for CATRQGDYNEQFF.